Below are 30 T cell receptor beta chains sequenced from a single sample in a study of T cell repertoires in cytomegalovirus infection. From the reads, TCRdb called clonotypes with MiXCR, one entry per CDR3 protein. Seen here are approximately 500,000 distinct CDR3 sequences, about 25% observed once, and the top ten hold about 13%. The sample consisted of PBMCs. The source is a human donor in good health (CMV status not recorded). Some clones in this sample may be carry-over from other donors' samples.

The chain is built from TRBV12-3 or TRBV12-4 and TRBJ2-1; D might be TRBD2 (6 bases). V was pared by 3 bases and J by 4 bases, with 13 bases between. The CDR3 runs 15 residues. CDR3 region: CASSLMAGLYNEQFF. CDR3 nucleotide sequence: TGTGCCAGCAGTTTGATGGCGGGACTGTACAATGAGCAGTTCTTC.

This clonotype was observed at least ten times. The chain joins TRBV4-3 to TRBJ1-5, with no clear D. Germline-derived CDR1 and CDR2 are LGHNA and YSLEER. CDR3 length: 16 residues. V gave up 0 bases and J gave up 0 bases, with 9 bases separating them. This chain's CDR3 is CASSQEADFSNQPQHF. The CDR3, as DNA: TGCGCCAGCAGCCAAGAAGCGGATTTTAGCAATCAGCCCCAGCATTTT.

This clonotype has a count of ten or more. The V and J genes are TRBV7-6 and TRBJ2-5, with D uncertain. The CDR3 runs to 14 residues. The germline V and J ends were trimmed by 5 bases and 0 bases, with 10 bases remaining between them. Germline V gives CDR1 SGHVS, CDR2 FNYEAQ. CDR3 region: CASSLPEDQETQYF. CDR3 in DNA: TGTGCCAGCAGCCTCCCCGAGGACCAAGAGACCCAGTACTTC.

This clonotype was seen more than once but under ten times. Written as DNA, the CDR3 is TGTGCCAGCAGCATTAGATACGACACCGGGGAGCTGTTTTTT. It yields the protein CASSIRYDTGELFF. The chain carries TRBV11-3 and TRBJ2-2; D remains ambiguous. Germline values: CDR1 SGHNT, CDR2 YENEEA. V was trimmed by 5 bases and J by 3 bases, leaving 10 bases between them. CDR3 size: 14 residues.

Written as DNA, the CDR3 is TGCAGCGTTGATGGGGCGGGTAACTATGGCTACACCTTC. Protein: CSVDGAGNYGYTF. This chain joins TRBV29-1 and TRBJ1-2; possibly TRBD1 for D (5 bases). Per the germline V gene, CDR1 is SQVTM and CDR2 is ANQGSEA. V was cut by 3 bases and J by 1 base, with 9 bases left in between. There are 13 residues in the CDR3. Full variable domain (outside the CDR3, taken from reference TRBV29-1 and TRBJ1-2): SAVISQKPSRDICQRGTSLTIQCQVDSQVTMMFWYRQQPGQSLTLIATANQGSEATYESGFVIDKFPISRPNLTFSTLTVSNMSPEDSSIYLCSVDGAGNYGYTFGSGTRLTVV.

This clonotype was seen once. V usage is TRBV14 and J usage is TRBJ2-3; D unresolved. The CDR3 is made up of 16 amino acids. V was trimmed by 2 bases and J by 4 bases, leaving 16 bases between them. In germline, CDR1 is SGHDN, CDR2 FVKESK. Here the CDR3 DNA reads TGTGCCAGCAGCCAAAAGGTCGGAAATGGACCAGATACGCAGTATTTT. This codes for CASSQKVGNGPDTQYF.

This clonotype has ten or more counts. The chain recombines TRBV28 with TRBJ2-2, with 7 bases identical to TRBD2. The CDR3 runs 17 residues. After removal of 3 bases from V and 0 bases from J, the junction contained 7 bases not matched to a gene. Germline-derived CDR1 and CDR2 are MDHEN and SYDVKM. The CDR3 sequence: CASSFLAGDPNTGELFF. DNA for the CDR3: TGTGCCAGCAGTTTTCTCGCGGGAGACCCGAACACCGGGGAGCTGTTTTTT. The variable domain in full, with the rest retrieved from reference TRBV28 and TRBJ2-2, is DVKVTQSSRYLVKRTGEKVFLECVQDMDHENMFWYRQDPGLGLRLIYFSYDVKMKEKGDIPEGYSVSREKKERFSLILESASTNQTSMYLCASSFLAGDPNTGELFFGEGSRLTVL.

This clonotype was recorded a few times. CDR3 in DNA: TGTGCCAGCAGCTTCGAACAGGTCCAAGAGACCCAGTACTTC. It encodes CASSFEQVQETQYF. This chain links TRBV11-2 with TRBJ2-5; TRBD1 is a possible D gene (5 bases). V lost 3 bases and J 1 base, leaving 9 bases between the germline ends. CDR1 is SGHAT and CDR2 is FQNNGV in the germline V gene. This CDR3 region has 14 residues.

In this sample, this clonotype turned up a few times. V usage is TRBV7-2 and J usage is TRBJ2-1; D is possibly TRBD2 (5 bases). Trimming took 1 base from V and 5 from J, leaving 9 bases between them. The V gene's germline CDR1 is SGHTA and CDR2 FQGNSA. The CDR3 runs 14 residues. The CDR3 DNA is TGTGCCAGCAGCTTAGGAGGGCTTGACAATGAGCAGTTCTTC. Its protein product is CASSLGGLDNEQFF.

This clonotype was observed a few times. The chain has TRBV7-2 and TRBJ1-5; tentatively, D is TRBD1 (5 bases). Germline assignment: CDR1 SGHTA and CDR2 FQGNSA. Trimming took 4 bases from V and 6 from J, leaving 10 bases between them. This CDR3 is 13 amino acids long. This CDR3 is CASSSLDSQPQHF. Here the CDR3 DNA reads TGTGCCAGCAGCTCACTCGACAGTCAGCCCCAGCATTTT.

This clonotype appeared many times. The chain is built from TRBV7-2 and TRBJ2-4, with D hard to call. V was trimmed by 3 bases and J by 5 bases, leaving 8 bases between them. This CDR3 has 13 residues. Germline CDR1 SGHTA, CDR2 FQGNSA. CDR3 in DNA: TGTGCCAGCAGCTTCTCCACGGAAAACATTCAGTACTTC. Translating gives CASSFSTENIQYF.

Many counts were recorded for this clonotype. This rearrangement joins TRBV7-6 to TRBJ2-7; TRBD2 aligns across 7 bases. Germline CDR1 reads SGHVS; CDR2 reads FNYEAQ. The CDR3 runs 17 residues. The V and J ends lost 0 bases and 0 bases, in that order; junction bases with no gene match: 8. The CDR3 region has the DNA TGTGCCAGCAGCTTAGCCCCGGACTCTAGCGGCTCCTACGAGCAGTACTTC. Its translation is CASSLAPDSSGSYEQYF.

J is TRBJ2-6 and V is TRBV10-3; D is unclear. Germline V gives CDR1 ENHRY, CDR2 SYGVKD. The CDR3 totals 16 residues. With 1 base removed from V and 14 bases from J, the gap between germline ends came to 21 bases. CDR3 DNA: TGTGCCATCAGTGAGTTCCTTCTACCCCGTGGGTCCTTCCTGACTTTC. It translates to CAISEFLLPRGSFLTF.

This chain joins TRBV27 and TRBJ2-3, with 8 bases fitting TRBD2. The J segment lost 4 bases and the V segment lost 2 bases, leaving 5 bases of the junction unmatched. The CDR3 runs to 15 residues. The germline gives CDR1 MNHEY, CDR2 SMNVEV (reference sequence). As DNA, the CDR3 is TGTGCCAGCAGTTTACTCGGGAGGGGGTCAGATACGCAGTATTTT. Translated, it gives CASSLLGRGSDTQYF.

This clonotype was seen at least ten times. The gene calls are TRBV7-6 and TRBJ1-5; perhaps TRBD1 as D (5 bases). Trimming left V 0 bases short and J 1 base short, with 13 bases between. From germline, CDR1 is SGHVS and CDR2 FNYEAQ. The CDR3 has 17 residues. The CDR3 DNA sequence: TGTGCCAGCAGCTTAGCGGTAGGCAGGGACAGCAATCAGCCCCAGCATTTT. This sequence encodes CASSLAVGRDSNQPQHF.

The chain employs TRBV6-2 or TRBV6-3 and TRBJ2-2, with D unclear. The CDR3 runs 16 residues. Germline CDR1 is MNHEY and CDR2 is SVGEGT. V lost 2 bases and J 4 bases, leaving 14 bases between the germline ends. CDR3 protein: CASSYPLTPGTGELFF. The CDR3 bases are TGTGCCAGCAGTTACCCCTTAACACCGGGCACCGGGGAGCTGTTTTTT.

This clonotype was picked up many times. The J gene is TRBJ2-1, the V gene TRBV5-5, with 8 bases aligning to TRBD2. The CDR3 has 14 amino acids. V was pared by 4 bases and J by 7 bases, with 7 bases of the junction left unmatched. Germline CDR1 SGHKS, CDR2 YYEKEE (reference sequence). The CDR3 coding sequence is TGTGCCAGCAGCCTGCGGGAGGCCCTGAATGAGCAGTTCTTC. Translation gives CASSLREALNEQFF.

This clonotype has at least ten counts. This chain connects TRBV7-8 to TRBJ2-1; a weak D match, TRBD2 (5 bases). Germline V gene data show CDR1 as SGHVS and CDR2 as FQNEAQ. This CDR3 region has 14 residues. V dropped 3 bases and J dropped 8 bases, with 14 bases sitting between them. The CDR3 DNA follows: TGTGCCAGCAGCTTCGGTGGGAGTGTCGATGAGCAGTTCTTC. Translating it yields CASSFGGSVDEQFF. The whole variable domain, remainder taken from reference TRBV7-8 and TRBJ2-1, is GAGVSQSPRYKVAKRGQDVALRCDPISGHVSLFWYQQALGQGPEFLTYFQNEAQLDKSGLPSDRFFAERPEGSVSTLKIQRTQQEDSAVYLCASSFGGSVDEQFFGPGTRLTVL.

The chain's CDR3 is CASSFPGLQETQYF. The CDR3 DNA is TGTGCCAGCAGCTTCCCGGGACTACAAGAGACCCAGTACTTC. This chain connects TRBV5-6 to TRBJ2-5; 7 bases match TRBD2. Germline V gene lookup returns CDR1 SGHDT and CDR2 YYEEEE. The CDR3 spans 14 residues. V lost 2 bases to trimming and J lost 2 bases; unmatched junction nucleotides: 3.

The table lists this clonotype with many counts. V gene TRBV7-6 combines with J gene TRBJ2-3; 9 nucleotides align to TRBD2. CDR3 length equals 15 residues. The germline V gene has CDR1 SGHVS and CDR2 FNYEAQ. V was clipped by 5 bases and J by 2 bases; unmatched bases: 5. This chain's CDR3 is CASSPLAGLTDTQYF. The CDR3 DNA reads as TGTGCCAGCAGCCCACTAGCGGGTCTCACAGATACGCAGTATTTT.

The rearrangement joins TRBV12-5 to TRBJ2-3; tentatively, D is TRBD2 (5 bases). CDR3 size: 16 residues. The ends were cut back, 3 bases at V and 4 bases at J, with 17 bases in the middle. CDR1 and CDR2 (germline): LGHNT, FRNRAP. This chain's CDR3 is CASGLPVGVLADTQYF. In DNA, the CDR3 is TGTGCTAGTGGTTTACCCGTCGGGGTGCTGGCAGATACGCAGTATTTT.

This clonotype came up many times. The junction shows a germline mismatch at one end, possibly a read error. The gene calls are TRBV12-3 or TRBV12-4 and TRBJ2-3; no firm D call. The CDR3 has 11 residues. The CDR3 reads CASSLADTQYF. The CDR3 coding sequence is TGTGCCAGCAGCTTAGCAGATACGCAGTATTTT.

This clonotype appeared many times. This chain joins TRBV28 and TRBJ1-1; D is undetermined. V gave up 1 base and J gave up 3 bases, with 12 bases separating them. Germline lookup yields CDR1 MDHEN and CDR2 SYDVKM. CDR3 length equals 15 residues. CDR3 DNA sequence: TGTGCCAGCAGTTTATTGGGTGGGAGGCACACTGAAGCTTTCTTT. It specifies CASSLLGGRHTEAFF.

The sample holds a few counts of this clonotype. J is TRBJ2-3 and V is TRBV6-2 or TRBV6-3, with unresolved D. From germline, CDR1 is MNHEY and CDR2 SVGEGT. The CDR3 runs 15 residues. Trimming took off 6 bases at V and 0 bases at J, with 13 bases between the two ends. The CDR3 spells CASRFRRLSTDTQYF. The DNA of the CDR3 is TGTGCCAGCAGATTCCGGCGGCTCAGCACAGATACGCAGTATTTT.

This chain joins TRBV20-1 and TRBJ2-3; 8 positions agree with TRBD2. Germline loops: CDR1 DFQATT, CDR2 SNEGSKA (reference sequence). V shed 3 bases, J shed 0 bases, and the junction held 2 bases outside the gene matches. There are 14 residues in the CDR3. CDR3 sequence: CSARREASTDTQYF. The CDR3 DNA reads TGCAGTGCTAGGCGGGAGGCTAGCACAGATACGCAGTATTTT.

This sequence joins TRBV19 and TRBJ1-3; weak D call: TRBD1 (6 bases). Germline V gives CDR1 LNHDA, CDR2 SQIVND (reference sequence). Deletions cut 5 bases from V and 7 bases from J, with 15 bases between. The CDR3 runs to 14 residues. The CDR3 DNA sequence: TGTGCCAGTAGTCTCCGGACAGTCGGCAACACCATATATTTT. Its translation: CASSLRTVGNTIYF.

The chain combines TRBV6-1 with TRBJ2-7; 9 bases align to TRBD1. The CDR3 loop spans 16 amino acids. The trim removed 2 bases at V and 1 base at J, leaving 6 bases unmatched. CDR1 is MNHNS and CDR2 is SASEGT in the germline V gene. CDR3 coding DNA: TGTGCCAGCAGTGAACTTGTAGGGACAGGGTCCTACGAGCAGTACTTC. Protein product: CASSELVGTGSYEQYF.

Details on this clonotype: A much larger clonotype is one base distant, so this may be a read error. The chain links TRBV6-2 or TRBV6-3 to TRBJ1-1; possibly TRBD1 for D (5 bases). Trimming left V 5 bases short and J 1 base short, with 11 bases between. CDR1 and CDR2 from the germline V gene are MNHEY and SVGEGT. This CDR3 contains 14 residues. CDR3 coding DNA: TGTGCCAGCAGTGAAACCAGGGAGAACACTGAAGCTTTCTTT. Encoded protein: CASSETRENTEAFF.

The chain is built from TRBV20-1 and TRBJ2-1, with D unclear. The V end was cut by 6 bases, the J end by 4 bases, with 10 bases between. Germline V gene sequence: CDR1 DFQATT, CDR2 SNEGSKA (reference sequence). The CDR3 length is 12 residues. In nucleotides, the CDR3 is TGCAGTGCCTACGGAGATTACAATGAGCAGTTCTTC. Amino acids: CSAYGDYNEQFF.

The CDR3 DNA is TGTGCCAGCAGCCTAGGACAGGTGTACAATGAGCAGTTCTTC. As protein: CASSLGQVYNEQFF. The rearrangement uses TRBV12-3 or TRBV12-4 and TRBJ2-1; 7 nucleotides match TRBD1. This CDR3 contains 14 residues. V shed 6 bases, J shed 4 bases, and the junction held 6 bases outside the gene matches.